This T cell receptor (beta chain) derives from a study of human T cells and chemical hapten exposure. Time point meaning: pre-sensitization, week 0. The treatment denotes: therapeutic diphenylcyclopropenone sensitization with weekly scalp DPC. The study extracted total RNA from unfractionated whole blood. This clonotype was picked up a small number of times. TCRdb used MiXCR to reprocess the RACE reads, holding one entry per CDR3 protein. The sample lists around 250,000 distinct CDR3 sequences, about 8.6% seen once, with 2.3% in the top ten. V gave up 3 bases and J gave up 1 base; unmatched junction bases: 6. Germline V gene sequence: CDR1 KGHDR, CDR2 SFDVKD. This CDR3 is built from 16 residues.

V and J are TRBV24-1 and TRBJ2-7, with 9 nucleotides matching TRBD1. Sequencing was performed on whole blood, taken in connection with sensitization to the hapten diphenylcyclopropenone (DPC). This sequence was found in a woman in her forties with alopecia areata. Some clones in this sample may be carry-over from other donors' samples. The CDR3 region is CATSDQTGTGSYEQYF. The CDR3, as DNA: TGTGCCACCAGTGATCAAACCGGGACAGGGTCCTACGAGCAGTACTTC.